Sequencing of this TCR beta chain was carried out in a study of T cells in localized non-small cell lung cancer (dated by TCRdb to between 2020 and 2021). At the level of the whole study: T cell repertoires of about 240 early-stage NSCLC patients were analyzed, with tumors being compared against uninvolved tumor-adjacent lungs. NSCLC patients had a mean age of approximately 66 years, and more than 120 were male and about 110 female. The cohort consisted of 236 treatment-naive NSCLC patients whose localized lung tumors had been resected. Overall study results and their limits: Higher blood T cell density associated with longer overall survival, while higher adjacent-lung clonality associated with shorter survival. Because multi-region tumor sequencing was not performed, intratumor heterogeneity could not be ruled out. Uninvolved tumor-adjacent lung showed the highest T cell clonality, higher than tumor, which suggests more focused antigenic responses in the uninvolved tumor-adjacent lung. Because the study design was exploratory, TCR variables were selected using unadjusted p-values without false-discovery rate correction. A median of 57 of the top 100 tumor clones turned up in the paired uninvolved adjacent lung, and roughly 28 of those clones also ranked among the top 100 of that same adjacent lung.

The CDR3 runs 15 amino acids, cysteine and phenylalanine included. Only the CDR3 DNA is retained, 45 bases long and in frame from the first base. Reading the germline V gene gives CDR1 KGHSH and CDR2 LQKENI. V gives up 6 bases and J gives up 1 base, and the segment between their germline ends measures 15 bases. Comments on this clone: No cognate antigen has been identified for it. No per-base quality is available; no much larger clone lies one base away.

TCR beta CDR3 regions were sequenced from DNA using the immunoSEQ Assay. Under the source paper's analysis protocol: T cell density was computed as TCR beta template counts normalized to usable DNA estimated by amplifying housekeeping genes. The preseqR package was used to estimate richness by extrapolating to 400,000 templates for PBMC samples and to 120,000 templates for tissue samples. Clonality was defined as one minus Pielou's evenness. Differential abundance testing on productive amino-acid clonotypes, with a minimum total count of 5 and an alpha of 0.1, was used to identify tissue-enriched TCRs. The Jaccard Index and the Morisita Overlap Index were used to measure how much the repertoires overlapped between compartments. TCR beta CDR3s were clustered by GLIPH together with public tetramer-defined viral CDR3s, and at least three viral sequences plus V-gene enrichment were required for viral motifs. The table was pulled from immuneACCESS by TCRdb, which kept in-frame rearrangements only. Such tables lose some clones; where checked, under half of the loss comes from unresolved V genes, and the rest has no known cause. That table supplies the V and J calls and clone size; D and trimming were determined from the DNA. This sample lists some 80,000 clones; just under 85% were detected once. More than 2.5% of the sample goes to the ten largest clones.

At diagnosis, tumor, uninvolved tumor-adjacent lung and peripheral blood were collected and then preserved as a mix of FFPE and fresh-frozen material. For TCR repertoire profiling, blood samples were analyzed in the form of peripheral blood mononuclear cells. This TCR was recovered from a man between 40 and 70 years old with stage I lung adenocarcinoma. This receptor chain uses TRBV18 and TRBJ2-5; no D segment can be confidently identified. This material consisted of peripheral blood, taken before any cancer treatment. CDR3 reads: CASSRSYVGQETQYF. The DNA is TGTGCCAGCTCTCGGAGCTATGTTGGCCAAGAGACCCAGTACTTC.